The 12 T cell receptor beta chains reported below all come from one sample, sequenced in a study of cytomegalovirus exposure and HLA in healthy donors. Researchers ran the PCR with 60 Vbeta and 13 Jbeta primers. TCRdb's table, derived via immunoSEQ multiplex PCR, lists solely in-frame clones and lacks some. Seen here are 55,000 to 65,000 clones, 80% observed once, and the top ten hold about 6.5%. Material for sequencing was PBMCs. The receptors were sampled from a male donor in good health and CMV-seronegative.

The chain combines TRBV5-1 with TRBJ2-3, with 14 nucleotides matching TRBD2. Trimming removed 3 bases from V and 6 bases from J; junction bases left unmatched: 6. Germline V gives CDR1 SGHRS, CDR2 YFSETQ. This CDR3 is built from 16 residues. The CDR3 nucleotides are TGCGCCAGCAGCTCGTTCAGACTAGCGGGGGGGGATACGCAGTATTTT. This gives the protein CASSSFRLAGGDTQYF.

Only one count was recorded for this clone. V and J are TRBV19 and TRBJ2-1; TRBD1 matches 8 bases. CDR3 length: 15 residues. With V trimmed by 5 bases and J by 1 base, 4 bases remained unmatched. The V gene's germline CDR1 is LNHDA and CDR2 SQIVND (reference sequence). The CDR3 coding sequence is TGTGCCAGTAGTCATGACAGGGGATCCTACAATGAGCAGTTCTTC. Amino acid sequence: CASSHDRGSYNEQFF.

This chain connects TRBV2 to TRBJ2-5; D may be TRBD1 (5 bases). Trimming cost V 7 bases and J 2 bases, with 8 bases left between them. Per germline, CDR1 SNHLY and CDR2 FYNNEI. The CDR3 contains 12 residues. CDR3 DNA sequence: TGTGCCAGCACGACAGTACAAGAGACCCAGTACTTC. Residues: CASTTVQETQYF.

The chain's CDR3 is CASSFRTGTPLGGYTF. CDR3 bases: TGTGCCAGCAGCTTTCGGACAGGAACCCCTCTCGGAGGCTACACCTTC. The chain joins TRBV7-2 to TRBJ1-2; 7 positions agree with TRBD1. The CDR3 loop spans 16 amino acids. CDR1 SGHTA and CDR2 FQGNSA come from the germline V gene. Trimming at V came to 3 bases and at J to 8 bases, leaving 15 bases not matched to a gene. Drawing the rest from reference TRBV7-2 and TRBJ1-2, the complete variable domain is GAGVSQSPSNKVTEKGKDVELRCDPISGHTALYWYRQSLGQGLEFLIYFQGNSAPDKSGLPSDRFSAERTGGSVSTLTIQRTQQEDSAVYLCASSFRTGTPLGGYTFGSGTRLTVV.

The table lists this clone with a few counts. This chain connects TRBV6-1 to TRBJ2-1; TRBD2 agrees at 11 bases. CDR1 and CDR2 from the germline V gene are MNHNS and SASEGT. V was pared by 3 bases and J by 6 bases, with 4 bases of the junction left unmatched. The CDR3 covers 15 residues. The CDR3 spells CASSDFSGGANEQFF. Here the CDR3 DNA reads TGTGCCAGCAGTGATTTTAGCGGGGGGGCCAATGAGCAGTTCTTC.

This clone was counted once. CDR3 sequence: CASSLPQGSYRSYTF. The CDR3 DNA sequence: TGTGCCAGCAGCCTCCCGCAGGGTTCGTACAGGAGCTACACCTTC. The chain has TRBV5-4 and TRBJ1-2; D perhaps matches TRBD1 (5 bases). Germline V gives CDR1 SGHNT, CDR2 YYREEE (reference sequence). Trimming stripped 4 bases from V and 9 bases from J, with 22 bases between. The length of the CDR3 is 15 residues.

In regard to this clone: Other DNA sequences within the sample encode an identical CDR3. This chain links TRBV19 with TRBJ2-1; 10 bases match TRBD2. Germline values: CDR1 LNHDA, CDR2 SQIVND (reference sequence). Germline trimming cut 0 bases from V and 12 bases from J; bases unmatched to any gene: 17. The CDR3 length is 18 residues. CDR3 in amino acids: CASSIDPPGTSGGAVQFF. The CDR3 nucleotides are TGTGCCAGTAGTATAGACCCACCCGGGACCAGCGGGGGGGCGGTGCAGTTCTTC.

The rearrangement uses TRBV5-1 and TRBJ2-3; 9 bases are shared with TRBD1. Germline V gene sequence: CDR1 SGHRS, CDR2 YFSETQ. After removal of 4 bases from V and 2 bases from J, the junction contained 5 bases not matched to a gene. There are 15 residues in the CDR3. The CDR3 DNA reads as TGCGCCAGCAGCCCCGGACAGGGGAACACAGATACGCAGTATTTT. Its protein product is CASSPGQGNTDTQYF.

The CDR3: CASSRGQLSTDTQYF. The CDR3 DNA reads as TGCGCCAGCAGCCGGGGACAGTTAAGCACAGATACGCAGTATTTT. The chain couples TRBV4-3 to TRBJ2-3; 7 bases are a match to TRBD1. CDR3 length equals 15 residues. The J segment lost 0 bases and the V segment lost 4 bases, leaving 4 bases of the junction unmatched. Germline V lookup: CDR1 LGHNA, CDR2 YSLEER.

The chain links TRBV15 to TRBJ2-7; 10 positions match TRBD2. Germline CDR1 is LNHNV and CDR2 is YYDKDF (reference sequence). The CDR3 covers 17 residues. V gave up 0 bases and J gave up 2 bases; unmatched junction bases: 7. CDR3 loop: CATSRENFLAGAYEQYF. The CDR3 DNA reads TGTGCCACCAGCAGAGAAAACTTTCTAGCGGGGGCCTACGAGCAGTACTTC.

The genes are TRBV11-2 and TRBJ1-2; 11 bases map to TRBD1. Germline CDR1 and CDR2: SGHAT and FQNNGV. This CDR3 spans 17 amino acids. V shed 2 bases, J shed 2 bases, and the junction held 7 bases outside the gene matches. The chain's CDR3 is CASSLSDRGRINYGYTF. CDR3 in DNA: TGTGCCAGCAGCTTATCGGACAGGGGGCGAATAAACTATGGCTACACCTTC.

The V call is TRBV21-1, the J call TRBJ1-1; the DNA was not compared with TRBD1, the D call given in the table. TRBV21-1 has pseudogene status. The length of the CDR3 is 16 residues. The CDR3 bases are TGTGCCAGCAGCAAAGGGGGACAGGGAGAGAACACTGAAGCTTTCTTT. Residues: CASSKGGQGENTEAFF.